This TCR beta chain was sequenced during a study of blood T cell repertoires in COVID-19. Study summary: Sites in the United States, Italy and Spain provided acute and convalescent COVID-19 samples.

CDR1 and CDR2 (germline): SGHNT, YENEEA. CDR3 length: 15 residues. The J segment lost 6 bases and the V segment lost 8 bases, leaving 9 bases of the junction unmatched. Libraries were prepared by immunoSEQ multiplex PCR; TCRdb keeps only in-frame clonotypes and omits some of them. Found here are fewer than 200,000 clones, around 84% of them singletons; the top ten hold roughly 2.4%. The sequence came from a woman over 75 with COVID-19, enrolled during active disease. Sequenced material: peripheral blood. This sequence joins TRBV11-3 and TRBJ2-1; 11 bases map to TRBD2. The CDR3, as DNA: TGTGCCAGCGCGAGAACTAGCGGGAGAGGCAATGAGCAGTTCTTC. Its protein is CASARTSGRGNEQFF. Combining the CDR3 with reference TRBV11-3 and TRBJ2-1 gives the whole variable domain EAGVVQSPRYKIIEKKQPVAFWCNPISGHNTLYWYLQNLGQGPELLIRYENEEAVDDSQLPKDRFSAERLKGVDSTLKIQPAELGDSAVYLCASARTSGRGNEQFFGPGTRLTVL.